The sequence of this T cell receptor beta chain was determined in a study of regulatory T cells in long-lasting Graves disease. For this clonotype: The antigen is not known.

Time point in this sample: persistent/refractory GD, antithyroid drugs over 5 years with positive TRAb. RNA extracted from PBMCs served as the sequencing template. The authors built TCR beta libraries using iRepertoire HTBI primers and Arm-PCR of CDR3 regions. Authors' data handling: Identification yielded around 58 TRBV and 11 to 15 TRBJ segments across samples. One entry per CDR3 protein, called by TCRdb with MiXCR from the multiplex PCR reads. The V and J calls and clone size come from TCRdb's table, not from the authors' own analysis. The sample lists 300,000 to 500,000 distinct CDR3 sequences; around 20% were seen once. This CDR3 has 16 residues. Germline loops: CDR1 SEHNR, CDR2 FQNEAQ (reference sequence). Trimming at V came to 4 bases and at J to 4 bases, leaving 9 bases not matched to a gene. General study results and limits: Favoring TRBV28, TRBJ1-2 and TRBJ2-5 was a feature seen in persistent disease. New patients shared over 800 public clonotypes, fewer than the roughly 2,500 shared by persistent patients.

This sequence originates from a female donor with Graves disease. The input for sequencing was peripheral blood mononuclear cells (PBMCs), taken when the disease was refractory, from a patient treated with antithyroid drugs. The genes are TRBV7-9 and TRBJ2-5, with TRBD2 matching over 10 bases. The CDR3: CASSSTSGTEGETQYF. The CDR3 DNA is TGTGCCAGCAGCTCCACTAGCGGGACGGAAGGAGAGACCCAGTACTTC.